Below, 3 T cell receptor beta chains from the same sample are listed, as sequenced in a study of T cell repertoires in cytomegalovirus infection. TCRdb passed the reads through MiXCR, listing each CDR3 protein once. The sample includes about 530,000 distinct CDR3 sequences, 26% of them seen just once. The sequenced sample was PBMCs. The receptors originated from a human donor in good health (CMV status not recorded). Some clones in this sample may be carry-over from other donors' samples.

The V and J genes are TRBV12-3 or TRBV12-4 and TRBJ2-4; D is unclear. V lost 6 bases and J lost 7, with 13 bases in between. CDR3 length: 13 residues. CDR3 in amino acids: CASSSPGKNIQYF. Here the CDR3 DNA reads TGTGCCAGCAGCTCCCCGGGCAAGAACATTCAGTACTTC.

The table lists this clonotype with a few counts. V gene TRBV19 combines with J gene TRBJ1-1; D ambiguous. V was pared by 2 bases and J by 4 bases, with 14 bases between. The V gene's germline CDR1 is LNHDA and CDR2 SQIVND (reference sequence). The CDR3 sequence is 15 residues long. The CDR3 is CASSISTPVGTEAFF. The CDR3, as DNA: TGTGCCAGTAGTATAAGCACCCCGGTGGGCACTGAAGCTTTCTTT.

About this clonotype itself: At one of its ends the junction is not consistent with the germline gene, which may arise from a read error. The rearrangement joins TRBV7-9 to TRBJ1-4, with D hard to call. The CDR3 is 14 residues long. The germline gives CDR1 SEHNR, CDR2 FQNEAQ (reference sequence). CDR3 DNA sequence: TGTGCCAGCAGCGGACTGGGCCCCAATGGAAAACTGTTTTTT. As protein: CASSGLGPNGKLFF.